The sequence of this T cell receptor beta chain was determined in a study of blood T cell repertoires in COVID-19. Study-level background: Material from acute and convalescent COVID-19 was sourced from the United States, Italy and Spain. T cells, B-cell-depleted T cells, or PBMCs supplied cDNA or gDNA.

Clones were read by immunoSEQ multiplex PCR, and TCRdb kept only the in-frame ones, dropping some. The sample records almost 400,000 clones, around 87% being singletons. Recruited during active infection, patients (from Seattle) were subsequently followed longitudinally. The V gene's germline CDR1 is GTSNPN and CDR2 SVGIG (reference sequence). This CDR3 comprises 14 residues. V dropped 5 bases and J dropped 2 bases, with 14 bases sitting between them. Sequences were obtained from peripheral blood. V gene TRBV30 combines with J gene TRBJ2-3, with D possibly matching TRBD2 (5 bases). The source is a woman aged 55-70 years with COVID-19, enrolled during active disease. DNA of the CDR3: TGTGCCTGGGTCAGAGGGAGTAACACAGATACGCAGTATTTT. Translating it yields CAWVRGSNTDTQYF. The full variable domain, rest sourced from reference TRBV30 and TRBJ2-3, is SQTIHQWPATLVQPVGSPLSLECTVEGTSNPNLYWYRQAAGRGLQLLFYSVGIGQISSEVPQNLSASRPQDRQFILSSKKLLLSDSGFYLCAWVRGSNTDTQYFGPGTRLTVL.